A single sample gave rise to the 26 T cell receptor beta chains below, sequenced in a study of vaccination effects on CD4 cells after COVID-19. The antigens of these receptors remain unknown. Following a roughly ten-day culture, CD4+ T cells were purified. Confirmation by PCR established that the person had SARS-CoV-2 infection between March and December 2020. Each participant was given two doses of one vaccine (BNT162b2 or mRNA-1273). Sequenced by immunoSEQ multiplex PCR; TCRdb stores in-frame clones only, minus some. The sample carries around 53,000 clones, around 80% recorded once. The source was CD4+ T cells from PBMCs cultured without peptide, collected after COVID-19 vaccination. These receptors all come from a human donor who had a prior SARS-CoV-2 infection.

V usage is TRBV6-1 and J usage is TRBJ2-5, with TRBD2 matching over 12 bases. This CDR3 is 17 amino acids long. Unmatched junction bases numbered 7, after V lost 0 bases and J lost 5 bases. From germline, CDR1 is MNHNS and CDR2 SASEGT. The DNA for the CDR3 is TGTGCCAGCAGTGAAGCTCGGACTAGCGGGGCCCGGGAGACCCAGTACTTC. This sequence encodes CASSEARTSGARETQYF.

The table lists this clone with a count of one. The gene calls are TRBV7-6 and TRBJ2-7, with D possibly matching TRBD1 (5 bases). CDR3 length: 17 amino acids. The V gene lost 2 bases and the J gene lost 7 bases, with 24 bases spanning the gap. Germline-derived CDR1 and CDR2 are SGHVS and FNYEAQ. CDR3 in amino acids: CASSLSFSVRGASEQYF. The CDR3 region has the DNA TGTGCCAGCAGCTTAAGTTTTTCGGTCCGTGGGGCGTCTGAGCAGTACTTC.

The chain couples TRBV10-3 to TRBJ2-7, with 12 bases lining up with TRBD2. CDR3 length: 18 amino acids. V was pared by 6 bases and J by 6 bases, with 18 bases of the junction left unmatched. The germline gives CDR1 ENHRY, CDR2 SYGVKD. The CDR3 nucleotides are TGTGCCATCAGGGAGAAACCGGGACTAGCGGGCGGAGTAGGCGAGCAGTACTTC. It codes for CAIREKPGLAGGVGEQYF.

V and J are TRBV10-1 and TRBJ1-2; the D gene is possibly TRBD1 (5 bases). The CDR3 extends over 15 amino acids. Trimming left V 11 bases short and J 0 bases short, with 19 bases between. CDR1 is WNHNN, CDR2 SYGVQD, per germline (reference sequence). CDR3 region: CAPFRGRTTNYGYTF. The CDR3, as DNA: TGCGCCCCCTTTAGGGGTCGTACAACTAACTATGGCTACACCTTC.

The chain has TRBV11-2 and TRBJ2-4, with 9 nucleotides matching TRBD2. This CDR3 is 17 amino acids long. Germline CDR1 SGHAT, CDR2 FQNNGV. The trim removed 6 bases at V and 3 bases at J, leaving 12 bases unmatched. The CDR3 loop is CASRGMRGGQVKNIQYF. The DNA of the CDR3 is TGTGCCAGCAGAGGGATGCGGGGGGGCCAGGTCAAAAACATTCAGTACTTC.

Here the CDR3 DNA reads TGCGCCACCCATCCACTAGCGGACCACACAGATACGCAGTATTTT. Encoded protein: CATHPLADHTDTQYF. V usage is TRBV10-2 and J usage is TRBJ2-3, with 8 positions matching TRBD2. The CDR3 is made up of 15 amino acids. The J segment lost 2 bases and the V segment lost 10 bases, leaving 11 bases of the junction unmatched. Germline V gene data show CDR1 as WSHSY and CDR2 as SAAADI.

The chain employs TRBV5-1 and TRBJ1-2, with 7 bases lining up with TRBD1. The CDR3 consists of 15 residues. Germline V gene lookup returns CDR1 SGHRS and CDR2 YFSETQ. The V segment lost 4 bases and the J segment 4 bases; nucleotides outside the gene matches: 10. CDR3 sequence (DNA): TGCGCCAGCAGCCTTAACCCGGGACAGAGCTATGGCTACACCTTC. Its protein product is CASSLNPGQSYGYTF.

The V call is TRBV9, the J call TRBJ1-2; 7 bases agree with TRBD1. The CDR3 consists of 15 residues. J was trimmed by 4 bases and V by 3 bases; bases with no gene match: 9. Germline lookup yields CDR1 SGDLS and CDR2 YYNGEE. In nucleotides, the CDR3 is TGTGCCAGCAGCGACGGGACAGCAGACTCCTATGGCTACACCTTC. Protein sequence: CASSDGTADSYGYTF.

Points on this clone: This same CDR3 is encoded by further DNA sequences in the sample. The V and J genes are TRBV5-5 and TRBJ2-7, with TRBD1 identical over 9 bases. CDR1 and CDR2 (germline): SGHKS, YYEKEE (reference sequence). The ends lost 2 bases at V and 2 bases at J; junction bases unmatched: 2. The CDR3 contains 14 residues. The CDR3, as DNA: TGTGCCAGCAGCTTCGGGACAGGGACCTACGAGCAGTACTTC. This sequence encodes CASSFGTGTYEQYF.

The rearrangement joins TRBV2 to TRBJ1-6; no definite D call. There are 15 residues in the CDR3. The V end lost 3 bases, the J end lost 0 bases, and 6 bases lay between the germline ends. Germline lookup yields CDR1 SNHLY and CDR2 FYNNEI. CDR3 sequence: CASSDGSSYNSPLHF. In nucleotides, the CDR3 is TGTGCCAGCAGTGACGGGAGCTCCTATAATTCACCCCTCCACTTT. Full variable domain (outside the CDR3, taken from reference TRBV2 and TRBJ1-6): EPEVTQTPSHQVTQMGQEVILRCVPISNHLYFYWYRQILGQKVEFLVSFYNNEISEKSEIFDDQFSVERPDGSNFTLKIRSTKLEDSAMYFCASSDGSSYNSPLHFGNGTRLTVT.

This clone was seen once. The J gene is TRBJ2-1, the V gene TRBV2; 13 nucleotides match TRBD2. Germline lookup yields CDR1 SNHLY and CDR2 FYNNEI. The CDR3 is 16 amino acids. V lost 2 bases and J lost 4; bases outside the gene matches: 2. CDR3 DNA sequence: TGTGCCAGCAGTGAACAGGGACTAGCGGGGTACAATGAGCAGTTCTTC. It specifies CASSEQGLAGYNEQFF.

The chain couples TRBV5-1 to TRBJ2-1; TRBD2 matches 11 bases. V gave up 1 base and J gave up 9 bases; unmatched junction bases: 3. The germline V gene encodes CDR1 SGHRS and CDR2 YFSETQ. The CDR3 runs 14 residues. The CDR3 sequence is CASSLLAGGGEQFF. CDR3 DNA sequence: TGCGCCAGCAGCTTGTTAGCGGGAGGGGGTGAGCAGTTCTTC. The variable domain in full, with the rest retrieved from reference TRBV5-1 and TRBJ2-1, is KAGVTQTPRYLIKTRGQQVTLSCSPISGHRSVSWYQQTPGQGLQFLFEYFSETQRNKGNFPGRFSGRQFSNSRSEMNVSTLELGDSALYLCASSLLAGGGEQFFGPGTRLTVL.

J is TRBJ1-2 and V is TRBV10-1, with 9 bases identical to TRBD1. The CDR3 is 14 residues long. Germline lookup yields CDR1 WNHNN and CDR2 SYGVQD (reference sequence). Unmatched junction bases numbered 7, after V lost 6 bases and J lost 5 bases. CDR3 protein: CASRGTGPKYGYTF. In nucleotides, the CDR3 is TGCGCCAGCAGGGGGACAGGGCCCAAATATGGCTACACCTTC.

This clone came up a few times. The rearrangement joins TRBV5-1 to TRBJ2-5, with TRBD2 identical over 7 bases. The CDR3 consists of 16 residues. The J segment lost 5 bases and the V segment lost 6 bases, leaving 16 bases of the junction unmatched. The germline gives CDR1 SGHRS, CDR2 YFSETQ. The CDR3 nucleotides read TGCGCCAGCACTCCGGTAGCGGGTCAGGCGGGTGAGACCCAGTACTTC. Its translation is CASTPVAGQAGETQYF.

The chain couples TRBV2 to TRBJ2-5, with unresolved D. The CDR3 sequence is 14 residues long. The germline V gene encodes CDR1 SNHLY and CDR2 FYNNEI. V was pared by 7 bases and J by 1 base, with 13 bases between. The CDR3 is CASMPGQAQETQYF. CDR3 nucleotide sequence: TGTGCCAGCATGCCCGGGCAGGCCCAAGAGACCCAGTACTTC. The full variable domain, its missing parts supplied by reference TRBV2 and TRBJ2-5, is EPEVTQTPSHQVTQMGQEVILRCVPISNHLYFYWYRQILGQKVEFLVSFYNNEISEKSEIFDDQFSVERPDGSNFTLKIRSTKLEDSAMYFCASMPGQAQETQYFGPGTRLLVL.

The rearrangement joins TRBV5-4 to TRBJ2-2, with 7 nucleotides matching TRBD2. This CDR3 has 15 residues. Germline V CDR1 and CDR2: SGHNT, YYREEE (reference sequence). V lost 4 bases and J lost 3; bases outside the gene matches: 6. CDR3 coding DNA: TGTGCCAGCAGCCCCCGGGGGGACCACACCGGGGAGCTGTTTTTT. Protein sequence: CASSPRGDHTGELFF.

V and J are TRBV29-1 and TRBJ1-2; D call uncertain. The CDR3 is 13 residues long. Germline CDR1 SQVTM, CDR2 ANQGSEA. V dropped 8 bases and J dropped 2 bases, with 15 bases sitting between them. The CDR3 DNA follows: TGCAGCTTTGTCGCGGATCTCAACTATGGCTACACCTTC. Its protein product is CSFVADLNYGYTF.

This rearrangement joins TRBV2 to TRBJ2-7, with a possible D match to TRBD2 (6 bases). The CDR3 sequence is 14 residues long. V lost 6 bases and J 3 bases, leaving 15 bases between the germline ends. CDR1 and CDR2 (germline): SNHLY, FYNNEI. The CDR3 nucleotides are TGTGCCAGCAGCCCTGGAGTGGGGGGCTACGAGCAGTACTTC. Protein: CASSPGVGGYEQYF.

This clone came up a few times. V gene TRBV11-3 combines with J gene TRBJ1-1, with TRBD1 as a possible D gene (5 bases). This CDR3 is 14 amino acids long. V was shortened by 5 bases and J by 8 bases, with 18 bases between the two germline ends. CDR1 is SGHNT, CDR2 YENEEA, per germline. The CDR3, as DNA: TGTGCCAGCAGCCCCGGGGGACGAACGGTAGAAGCTTTCTTT. It is translated as CASSPGGRTVEAFF.

The V gene is TRBV2, the J gene TRBJ2-3; a weak D match, TRBD1 (6 bases). V was cut by 8 bases and J by 2 bases, with 11 bases left in between. Germline V gene sequence: CDR1 SNHLY, CDR2 FYNNEI. The length of the CDR3 is 13 residues. The CDR3 DNA is TGTGCCAGCGGGGGCCCTTTCACAGATACGCAGTATTTT. This gives the protein CASGGPFTDTQYF. The full variable domain, in which reference TRBV2 and TRBJ2-3 provide the parts outside the CDR3, is EPEVTQTPSHQVTQMGQEVILRCVPISNHLYFYWYRQILGQKVEFLVSFYNNEISEKSEIFDDQFSVERPDGSNFTLKIRSTKLEDSAMYFCASGGPFTDTQYFGPGTRLTVL.

V is TRBV20-1 and J is TRBJ2-7, with D hard to call. V lost 3 bases and J 2 bases, leaving 11 bases between the germline ends. The CDR3 extends over 13 amino acids. From germline, CDR1 is DFQATT and CDR2 SNEGSKA (reference sequence). The CDR3 region has the DNA TGCAGTGCTAGTGACGGCGGCCCCTACGAGCAGTACTTC. Encoded protein: CSASDGGPYEQYF.

The gene calls are TRBV9 and TRBJ2-2; D might be TRBD1 (6 bases). Germline V gives CDR1 SGDLS, CDR2 YYNGEE. Trimming took 0 bases from V and 5 from J, leaving 14 bases between them. This CDR3 contains 16 residues. CDR3 region: CASSVGMGARTGELFF. CDR3 DNA sequence: TGTGCCAGCAGCGTAGGGATGGGGGCGCGGACCGGGGAGCTGTTTTTT.

This sequence joins TRBV2 and TRBJ1-5; D gene unclear. V lost 6 bases to trimming and J lost 4 bases, with 7 bases between them. Germline V gives CDR1 SNHLY, CDR2 FYNNEI. CDR3 length: 12 residues. In DNA form, the CDR3 reads TGTGCCAGCAGCGCAGATAATCAGCCCCAGCATTTT. It translates to CASSADNQPQHF. Full variable domain (outside the CDR3, taken from reference TRBV2 and TRBJ1-5): EPEVTQTPSHQVTQMGQEVILRCVPISNHLYFYWYRQILGQKVEFLVSFYNNEISEKSEIFDDQFSVERPDGSNFTLKIRSTKLEDSAMYFCASSADNQPQHFGDGTRLSIL.

The rearrangement links TRBV7-9 to TRBJ1-4; possibly TRBD1 for D (6 bases). V was clipped by 5 bases and J by 4 bases, with 20 bases between them. Germline CDR1 and CDR2: SEHNR and FQNEAQ (reference sequence). The CDR3 covers 17 residues. CDR3 sequence reads: CASSPALGRGFNEKLFF. The CDR3 DNA follows: TGTGCCAGCAGCCCCGCCTTGGGCAGGGGATTTAATGAAAAACTGTTTTTT.

This chain uses TRBV6-6 with TRBJ2-3; no clear D. The CDR3 spans 16 residues. Per germline, CDR1 MNHNY and CDR2 SVGAGI (reference sequence). The V end lost 6 bases, the J end lost 6 bases, and 22 bases lay between the germline ends. CDR3 sequence reads: CASSRTKNNNVDTQYF. In DNA, the CDR3 is TGTGCCAGCAGCCGCACAAAAAACAATAATGTTGATACGCAGTATTTT.

In this sample, this clone turned up once. This sequence joins TRBV11-3 and TRBJ2-2; D is ambiguous. The CDR3 is made up of 18 amino acids. Germline V gene data show CDR1 as SGHNT and CDR2 as YENEEA. V gave up 5 bases and J gave up 1 base, with 20 bases separating them. The CDR3 loop is CASSPGKGRSKNTGELFF. The CDR3 nucleotides read TGTGCCAGCAGCCCTGGAAAAGGCAGGAGTAAGAACACCGGGGAGCTGTTTTTT.